A single sample gave rise to the 22 T cell receptor beta chains below, sequenced in a study of control samples from healthy donors and cancer patients. Sequenced by immunoSEQ multiplex PCR; TCRdb stores in-frame clones only, minus some. This table has 100,000 or so clones, over 60% appearing once. The specimen sequenced was blood. Receptor source: a woman in her 30s in good health.

The V gene is TRBV7-3, the J gene TRBJ1-2; no clear D gene. CDR3 size: 16 residues. Trimming removed 4 bases from V and 0 bases from J, with 15 bases in between. Germline V lookup: CDR1 SGHTA, CDR2 FQGTGA. CDR3 coding DNA: TGTGCCAGCAGCTCCCCGGGCAGCCAAGCTAACTATGGCTACACCTTC. Amino acids: CASSSPGSQANYGYTF. Supplemented by reference TRBV7-3 and TRBJ1-2, the full variable domain reads GAGVSQTPSNKVTEKGKYVELRCDPISGHTALYWYRQSLGQGPEFLIYFQGTGAADDSGLPNDRFFAVRPEGSVSTLKIQRTERGDSAVYLCASSSPGSQANYGYTFGSGTRLTVV.

The V and J genes are TRBV12-5 and TRBJ2-7, with 11 bases lining up with TRBD1. CDR1 LGHNT and CDR2 FRNRAP come from the germline V gene. The CDR3 sequence is 16 residues long. Trimming removed 2 bases from V and 4 bases from J; junction bases left unmatched: 7. CDR3 in amino acids: CASGLPGTGGRYEQYF. CDR3 bases: TGTGCTAGTGGTTTGCCCGGGACAGGGGGGCGGTACGAGCAGTACTTC.

The rearrangement uses TRBV13 and TRBJ1-6; D is unclear. V was pared by 0 bases and J by 7 bases, with 1 base between. There are 12 residues in the CDR3. CDR1 is PRHDT, CDR2 FYEKMQ, per germline (reference sequence). The CDR3 nucleotides are TGTGCCAGCAGCTTAGGAAATTCACCCCTCCACTTT. Translation gives CASSLGNSPLHF.

This chain joins TRBV27 and TRBJ2-3; possible D gene TRBD1, 5 bases. Trimming stripped 5 bases from V and 2 bases from J, with 8 bases between. The CDR3 length is 13 residues. The germline V gene encodes CDR1 MNHEY and CDR2 SMNVEV (reference sequence). CDR3 loop: CASSPQATDTQYF. The CDR3, as DNA: TGTGCCAGCAGTCCACAGGCCACAGATACGCAGTATTTT.

This clone appeared a single time. The genes are TRBV7-9 and TRBJ1-2, with 11 bases lining up with TRBD1. Germline lookup yields CDR1 SEHNR and CDR2 FQNEAQ (reference sequence). The CDR3 spans 14 residues. V was pared by 3 bases and J by 10 bases, with 7 bases of the junction left unmatched. The CDR3 nucleotides are TGTGCCAGCAGCTTCACCGGGACAGGGGGTGTCTACACCTTC. As protein: CASSFTGTGGVYTF.

The genes are TRBV7-8 and TRBJ1-1; tentatively, D is TRBD1 (5 bases). The CDR3 covers 15 residues. V lost 5 bases and J lost 1, with 14 bases in between. Germline CDR1 and CDR2: SGHVS and FQNEAQ. CDR3 amino acids: CASSPPGLENTEAFF. The CDR3 nucleotides are TGTGCCAGCAGCCCACCGGGACTGGAGAACACTGAAGCTTTCTTT.

The V call is TRBV30, the J call TRBJ1-3; D is undetermined. With 1 base removed from V and 0 bases from J, the gap between germline ends came to 10 bases. Germline CDR1 GTSNPN, CDR2 SVGIG (reference sequence). The CDR3 runs 15 residues. The DNA of the CDR3 is TGTGCCTGGAGTGGATTAGGATTCTCTGGAAACACCATATATTTT. Its protein product is CAWSGLGFSGNTIYF.

The V call is TRBV30, the J call TRBJ2-7; D might be TRBD2 (6 bases). The ends were cut back, 4 bases at V and 3 bases at J, with 13 bases in the middle. Germline CDR1 is GTSNPN and CDR2 is SVGIG (reference sequence). CDR3 length: 13 residues. CDR3 in amino acids: CAWTAGMGYEQYF. The CDR3 DNA reads as TGTGCCTGGACCGCGGGAATGGGCTACGAGCAGTACTTC.

This clone appeared a few times. J is TRBJ2-1 and V is TRBV3-1 (or the pseudogene TRBV3-2); TRBD1 matches at 9 bases. Germline V gene sequence: CDR1 LGHDT, CDR2 YNNKEL (reference sequence). V shed 1 base and J 10 bases; nucleotides not matched to a gene: 8. The CDR3 spans 15 residues. For the CDR3, the DNA is TGTGCCAGCAGCCAAGGGGACAGGGTTTCCAGCGAGCAGTTCTTC. Translated, it gives CASSQGDRVSSEQFF.

Only one count was recorded for this clone. The chain carries TRBV5-8 and TRBJ1-6; unclear D gene. V lost 2 bases, J lost 8 bases, and 14 bases lay in between. Germline V lookup: CDR1 SGHTS, CDR2 YDEGEE. The CDR3 sequence is 15 residues long. The CDR3 here is CASSLDLLRDSPLHF. For the CDR3, the DNA is TGTGCCAGCAGCTTAGACCTCCTTAGGGATTCACCCCTCCACTTT.

The chain combines TRBV24-1 with TRBJ2-1; D could derive from TRBD1 or TRBD2 (6 bases each). Trimming cost V 9 bases and J 6 bases, with 14 bases left between them. The CDR3 contains 13 residues. Germline values: CDR1 KGHDR, CDR2 SFDVKD. For the CDR3, the DNA is TGTGCCACCGATATGGAGGGGGGCAATGAGCAGTTCTTC. This translates into CATDMEGGNEQFF.

The sample holds a few counts of this clone. The chain joins TRBV5-1 to TRBJ1-6; D remains ambiguous. The V end was cut by 1 base, the J end by 6 bases, with 14 bases between. Germline values: CDR1 SGHRS, CDR2 YFSETQ. The CDR3 spans 16 residues. CDR3 residues: CASSLNTGSINSPLHF. The CDR3 coding sequence is TGCGCCAGCAGCTTGAACACGGGCTCCATTAATTCACCCCTCCACTTT.

The rearrangement links TRBV7-5 to TRBJ1-2; the table's D call of TRBD1 was not tested on the DNA. TRBV7-5 is a pseudogene. The CDR3 runs 18 residues. The CDR3 spells CARSLIGPGTQDNYGYTF. CDR3 DNA: TGTGCCAGAAGCCTCATAGGGCCCGGGACACAGGATAACTATGGCTACACCTTC.

This clone has only one observation. The rearrangement links TRBV21-1 to TRBJ2-7; TRBD1, the table's D call, lacks a check against the DNA. TRBV21-1 is assigned pseudogene status. The CDR3 is made up of 15 amino acids. The CDR3 sequence: CASSNGGQGDYEQYF. CDR3 DNA sequence: TGTGCCAGCAGCAATGGGGGGCAGGGGGACTACGAGCAGTACTTC.

This sequence joins TRBV6-5 and TRBJ2-5; perhaps TRBD1 as D (6 bases). The CDR3 covers 13 residues. The ends were cut back, 7 bases at V and 4 bases at J, with 13 bases in the middle. Germline lookup yields CDR1 MNHEY and CDR2 SVGAGI. This CDR3 is CASTRQATETQYF. Here the CDR3 DNA reads TGTGCCAGCACCCGACAGGCAACAGAGACCCAGTACTTC.

This clone has just a few counts. The chain links TRBV19 to TRBJ1-6; D is ambiguous. The CDR3 has 14 amino acids. Per the germline V gene, CDR1 is LNHDA and CDR2 is SQIVND (reference sequence). V was pared by 6 bases and J by 7 bases, with 13 bases between. CDR3 nucleotides: TGTGCCAGTAGCACCCGGGGAGGGAATTCACCCCTCCACTTT. Its protein product is CASSTRGGNSPLHF.

The chain recombines TRBV30 with TRBJ2-7; D may be TRBD1 (6 bases). CDR1 and CDR2 from the germline V gene are GTSNPN and SVGIG (reference sequence). The V end lost 2 bases, the J end lost 3 bases, and 11 bases lay between the germline ends. There are 13 residues in the CDR3. The chain's CDR3 is CAWSRDTDYEQYF. The DNA of the CDR3 is TGTGCCTGGAGTCGGGACACCGACTACGAGCAGTACTTC.

The chain uses TRBV10-1 and TRBJ2-5; TRBD2 matches at 9 bases. J was trimmed by 5 bases and V by 2 bases; bases with no gene match: 6. Germline loops: CDR1 WNHNN, CDR2 SYGVQD (reference sequence). The CDR3 is made up of 15 amino acids. CDR3 coding DNA: TGCGCCAGCAGTGAGAGGCGGGGGGGCTTGGAGACCCAGTACTTC. This codes for CASSERRGGLETQYF.

The rearrangement joins TRBV15 to TRBJ1-2, with 9 bases identical to TRBD1. Looked up from germline, CDR1 is LNHNV and CDR2 is YYDKDF (reference sequence). The trim removed 0 bases at V and 5 bases at J, leaving 7 bases unmatched. CDR3 length equals 16 residues. The CDR3 here is CATSRDRGQGTYGYTF. Written as DNA, the CDR3 is TGTGCCACCAGCAGAGATAGGGGACAGGGAACGTATGGCTACACCTTC. The full variable domain, with the rest looked up from reference TRBV15 and TRBJ1-2, is DAMVIQNPRYQVTQFGKPVTLSCSQTLNHNVMYWYQQKSSQAPKLLFHYYDKDFNNEADTPDNFQSRRPNTSFCFLDIRSPGLGDTAMYLCATSRDRGQGTYGYTFGSGTRLTVV.

The chain joins TRBV6-4 to TRBJ1-1; TRBD1 agrees at 8 bases. The CDR3 totals 13 residues. With V trimmed by 4 bases and J by 11 bases, 9 bases remained unmatched. Germline CDR1 is MRHNA and CDR2 is SNTAGT. The CDR3 DNA is TGTGCCAGCAGTGTTTCCACAGGGGGTCGGGCTTTCTTT. It encodes CASSVSTGGRAFF.

The chain uses TRBV9 and TRBJ1-4; D unresolved. Trimming removed 3 bases at V and 7 bases at J, with 10 bases between. The CDR3 totals 13 residues. Germline V gives CDR1 SGDLS, CDR2 YYNGEE. This chain's CDR3 is CASSDGSFEKLFF. Here the CDR3 DNA reads TGTGCCAGCAGCGACGGGAGTTTTGAAAAACTGTTTTTT. The variable domain in full, with the rest retrieved from reference TRBV9 and TRBJ1-4, is DSGVTQTPKHLITATGQRVTLRCSPRSGDLSVYWYQQSLDQGLQFLIQYYNGEERAKGNILERFSAQQFPDLHSELNLSSLELGDSALYFCASSDGSFEKLFFGSGTQLSVL.

Details on this clone: A junction end diverges from the germline sequence, so it may reflect a read error. V and J are TRBV7-7 and TRBJ2-3; D is unresolved. CDR1 is SSHAT and CDR2 is FNYEAQ in the germline V gene (reference sequence). This CDR3 has 12 residues. The CDR3, as DNA: TGTGCTAGCAGTCAAACGGGAGATACGCAGTATTTT. Its translation: CASSQTGDTQYF.